This entry lists 27 T cell receptor beta chains sequenced from one sample in a study of cytomegalovirus exposure and HLA in healthy donors. PCR used 60 Vbeta primers and 13 Jbeta primers. Clones were sequenced by immunoSEQ multiplex PCR, and TCRdb holds only the in-frame ones, with some missing. This sample has 11,000 to 15,000 clones, with around 58% found just once. Sequencing was carried out using PBMCs. The source of these receptors is a woman between 45 and 60 years old in good health and CMV-seropositive.

The gene calls are TRBV6-1 and TRBJ1-2; 7 positions agree with TRBD1. The J segment lost 6 bases and the V segment lost 3 bases, leaving 4 bases of the junction unmatched. CDR3 size: 13 residues. The germline gives CDR1 MNHNS, CDR2 SASEGT. The chain's CDR3 is CASSDRQGDGYTF. CDR3 bases: TGTGCCAGCAGTGATCGACAGGGTGATGGCTACACCTTC.

V is TRBV30 and J is TRBJ1-5, with D maybe TRBD1 (5 bases). CDR3 length: 13 amino acids. Germline assignment: CDR1 GTSNPN and CDR2 SVGIG (reference sequence). The V gene lost 1 base and the J gene lost 4 bases, with 8 bases spanning the gap. CDR3 in DNA: TGTGCCTGGAGTGAAGGGGCGAATCAGCCCCAGCATTTT. Its protein is CAWSEGANQPQHF.

The chain uses TRBV29-1 and TRBJ2-7; 8 bases agree with TRBD1. Trimming cost V 7 bases and J 4 bases; bases outside gene matches: 9. Per the germline V gene, CDR1 is SQVTM and CDR2 is ANQGSEA. The CDR3 is made up of 13 amino acids. CDR3 in amino acids: CSGSGGVGYEQYF. The CDR3 bases are TGCAGCGGTTCAGGGGGCGTAGGTTACGAGCAGTACTTC.

The chain recombines TRBV29-1 with TRBJ1-1; 9 nucleotides agree with TRBD1. CDR1 and CDR2 (germline): SQVTM, ANQGSEA. This CDR3 comprises 14 residues. V lost 3 bases to trimming and J lost 5 bases; unmatched junction nucleotides: 7. The CDR3 loop reads CSVDPHRGPTEAFF. The CDR3, as DNA: TGCAGCGTTGACCCCCACAGGGGGCCAACTGAAGCTTTCTTT. Combining the CDR3 with reference TRBV29-1 and TRBJ1-1 gives the whole variable domain SAVISQKPSRDICQRGTSLTIQCQVDSQVTMMFWYRQQPGQSLTLIATANQGSEATYESGFVIDKFPISRPNLTFSTLTVSNMSPEDSSIYLCSVDPHRGPTEAFFGQGTRLTVV.

This clone was seen more than once but under ten times. This sequence joins TRBV6-5 and TRBJ2-7; D is unclear. Trimming removed 5 bases at V and 6 bases at J, with 20 bases between. CDR3 length equals 15 residues. The germline V gene encodes CDR1 MNHEY and CDR2 SVGAGI. The CDR3 loop reads CASSPPDPRNREQYF. CDR3 nucleotides: TGTGCCAGCAGTCCGCCTGACCCTAGAAACCGCGAGCAGTACTTC.

This chain links TRBV28 with TRBJ2-3, with D maybe TRBD2 (7 bases). CDR1 and CDR2 (germline): MDHEN, SYDVKM. The CDR3 is 13 amino acids. V shed 5 bases and J shed 4 bases, with 10 bases lying between them. The CDR3 DNA reads TGTGCCAGCAGTACAGGGAGGGCAGATACGCAGTATTTT. This encodes CASSTGRADTQYF. Full variable domain (rest looked up from reference TRBV28 and TRBJ2-3): DVKVTQSSRYLVKRTGEKVFLECVQDMDHENMFWYRQDPGLGLRLIYFSYDVKMKEKGDIPEGYSVSREKKERFSLILESASTNQTSMYLCASSTGRADTQYFGPGTRLTVL.

This chain uses TRBV6-5 with TRBJ2-7, with D perhaps TRBD1 (5 bases). Per the germline V gene, CDR1 is MNHEY and CDR2 is SVGAGI. This CDR3 has 13 residues. V lost 6 bases, J lost 5 bases, and 14 bases lay in between. The chain's CDR3 is CASSPDQGHEQYF. The DNA of the CDR3 is TGTGCCAGCAGCCCCGACCAGGGCCACGAGCAGTACTTC.

The chain carries TRBV30 and TRBJ2-7; D gene uncertain. V was cut by 4 bases and J by 7 bases, with 11 bases left in between. Looked up from germline, CDR1 is GTSNPN and CDR2 is SVGIG (reference sequence). The CDR3 loop spans 11 amino acids. As DNA, the CDR3 is TGTGCCTGGAAGATCCCCGGGGAGCAGTACTTC. This codes for CAWKIPGEQYF.

Only a few counts were recorded for this clone. The chain joins TRBV5-1 to TRBJ2-5; 7 nucleotides match TRBD2. The CDR3 sequence is 13 residues long. The ends lost 3 bases at V and 8 bases at J; junction bases unmatched: 7. Germline CDR1 is SGHRS and CDR2 is YFSETQ. CDR3 in DNA: TGCGCCAGCAGCTCTGTAGCGGGCCCAACCCAGTACTTC. It codes for CASSSVAGPTQYF.

This sequence joins TRBV4-1 and TRBJ1-5; 9 bases map to TRBD1. V shed 2 bases and J 4 bases; nucleotides not matched to a gene: 3. From germline, CDR1 is MGHRA and CDR2 YSYEKL. The CDR3 consists of 15 residues. In nucleotides, the CDR3 is TGCGCCAGCAGCCAAACAGGGGGCGAAAATCAGCCCCAGCATTTT. Its translation is CASSQTGGENQPQHF.

The chain carries TRBV14 and TRBJ2-3, with TRBD2 matching 12 bases. There are 16 residues in the CDR3. The V and J ends lost 4 bases and 5 bases, in that order; junction bases with no gene match: 7. CDR1 and CDR2 from the germline V gene are SGHDN and FVKESK. The CDR3 protein is CASSRQPGLAGDTQYF. The CDR3 DNA is TGTGCCAGCAGCCGTCAACCGGGACTAGCGGGAGATACGCAGTATTTT.

The V call is TRBV20-1, the J call TRBJ1-1; perhaps TRBD1 as D (5 bases). Germline V gives CDR1 DFQATT, CDR2 SNEGSKA (reference sequence). The CDR3 is 11 residues long. The germline V and J ends were trimmed by 3 bases and 11 bases, with 13 bases remaining between them. The CDR3 loop reads CSASDGRGAFF. The CDR3, as DNA: TGCAGTGCTAGTGACGGGCGGGGCGCTTTCTTT.

By sample share, this clone is medium-sized. The V gene is TRBV6-4, the J gene TRBJ2-1, with D perhaps matching TRBD1 (6 bases). This CDR3 spans 13 amino acids. The V end lost 0 bases, the J end lost 9 bases, and 9 bases lay between the germline ends. Germline values: CDR1 MRHNA, CDR2 SNTAGT. The CDR3: CASSDSDSSEQFF. CDR3 nucleotide sequence: TGTGCCAGCAGTGACTCGGACAGTAGTGAGCAGTTCTTC.

The genes are TRBV27 and TRBJ2-7; no reliable D call. With 3 bases removed from V and 7 bases from J, the gap between germline ends came to 7 bases. Germline V gives CDR1 MNHEY, CDR2 SMNVEV (reference sequence). This CDR3 contains 11 residues. CDR3 DNA sequence: TGTGCCAGCAGTTTTTTCGGGGAGCAGTACTTC. This translates into CASSFFGEQYF.

This clone appeared once. The chain has TRBV10-3 and TRBJ2-3; perhaps TRBD1 as D (6 bases). Trimming stripped 11 bases from V and 5 bases from J, with 23 bases between. Looked up from germline, CDR1 is ENHRY and CDR2 is SYGVKD. The CDR3 covers 15 residues. The chain's CDR3 is CASRGNREGEDTQYF. The CDR3 DNA reads as TGTGCCTCCAGGGGCAACAGGGAAGGCGAAGATACGCAGTATTTT.

The rearrangement uses TRBV30 and TRBJ2-7, with 9 bases fitting TRBD1. Germline V CDR1 and CDR2: GTSNPN, SVGIG (reference sequence). V was pared by 3 bases and J by 7 bases, with 4 bases of the junction left unmatched. The CDR3 runs to 12 residues. CDR3 residues: CAWSDRGLEQYF. CDR3 bases: TGTGCCTGGAGCGACAGGGGGTTGGAGCAGTACTTC.

This clone was observed a few times. The CDR3 coding sequence is TGTGCCAGCAGCCCAGGGCATTTCTCCTACAATGAGCAGTTCTTC. Amino acid sequence: CASSPGHFSYNEQFF. This chain links TRBV5-4 with TRBJ2-1; D is possibly TRBD1 (5 bases). The V end was cut by 4 bases, the J end by 0 bases, with 11 bases between. The length of the CDR3 is 15 residues. The germline V gene has CDR1 SGHNT and CDR2 YYREEE (reference sequence).

V is TRBV4-3 and J is TRBJ2-7, with a possible D match to TRBD2 (6 bases). Trimming shortened V by 0 bases and J by 6 bases, and 21 bases separated the two germline ends. There are 17 residues in the CDR3. Germline lookup yields CDR1 LGHNA and CDR2 YSLEER. The CDR3 here is CASSQDLPGTGSGEQYF. The CDR3, as DNA: TGCGCCAGCAGCCAAGACCTTCCCGGGACTGGATCAGGCGAGCAGTACTTC.

The chain couples TRBV4-1 to TRBJ1-4, with 11 bases matching TRBD1. Trimming took 3 bases from V and 8 from J; bases not matched to a gene: 5. The germline V gene has CDR1 MGHRA and CDR2 YSYEKL. The CDR3 has 15 amino acids. The CDR3: CASSHSGTGGEKLFF. In DNA form, the CDR3 reads TGCGCCAGCAGCCACTCCGGGACAGGGGGAGAAAAACTGTTTTTT.

V and J are TRBV29-1 and TRBJ2-2; D possibly corresponds to TRBD2 (7 bases). CDR1 SQVTM and CDR2 ANQGSEA come from the germline V gene. The CDR3 contains 13 residues. Trimming removed 4 bases at V and 5 bases at J, with 11 bases between. The CDR3 coding sequence is TGCAGCGTTGGGGGGGGCGGAACCGGGGAGCTGTTTTTT. Residues: CSVGGGGTGELFF.

This chain uses TRBV28 with TRBJ1-5, with D unresolved. Germline lookup yields CDR1 MDHEN and CDR2 SYDVKM. CDR3 length equals 14 residues. Trimming pared 3 bases from V and 0 bases from J, leaving 6 bases between. The CDR3 is CASSLSPSNQPQHF. CDR3 sequence (DNA): TGTGCCAGCAGTTTGAGTCCTAGCAATCAGCCCCAGCATTTT.

This CDR3 is CASSEVTGQDTQYF. DNA for the CDR3: TGTGCCAGCAGTGAGGTCACAGGGCAAGATACGCAGTATTTT. The chain links TRBV6-1 to TRBJ2-3, with D possibly TRBD1 on 6 matching bases. Germline CDR1 MNHNS, CDR2 SASEGT. This CDR3 is built from 14 residues. With 3 bases removed from V and 5 bases from J, the gap between germline ends came to 12 bases.

This chain uses TRBV4-2 with TRBJ1-1; the match to TRBD1 covers 11 bases. The CDR3 runs to 16 residues. The V and J ends lost 2 bases and 10 bases, in that order; junction bases with no gene match: 12. Germline V gene lookup returns CDR1 LGHNA and CDR2 YNFKEQ. The CDR3 nucleotides are TGTGCCAGCAGCCAATGGGGAACCGGGACAGGGGGAGTAGCTTTCTTT. It encodes CASSQWGTGTGGVAFF.

This clone was seen a few times. The V and J genes are TRBV4-1 and TRBJ2-1; TRBD1 is a possible D gene (5 bases). The CDR3 covers 15 residues. The V end lost 0 bases, the J end lost 8 bases, and 14 bases lay between the germline ends. Looked up from germline, CDR1 is MGHRA and CDR2 is YSYEKL. The chain's CDR3 is CASSQDPQGSDEQFF. For the CDR3, the DNA is TGCGCCAGCAGCCAAGATCCGCAGGGCAGCGATGAGCAGTTCTTC.

The V gene is TRBV4-1, the J gene TRBJ2-2, with D perhaps TRBD2 (5 bases). The V gene lost 4 bases and the J gene lost 3 bases, with 12 bases spanning the gap. The CDR3 has 15 residues. The germline V gene encodes CDR1 MGHRA and CDR2 YSYEKL. The CDR3: CASSPDWVDTGELFF. Here the CDR3 DNA reads TGCGCCAGCAGCCCGGACTGGGTAGACACCGGGGAGCTGTTTTTT.

The sample holds a few counts of this clone. The V call is TRBV6-5, the J call TRBJ2-7; D is unresolved. Trimming cost V 2 bases and J 7 bases, with 12 bases left between them. CDR3 length equals 13 residues. Germline V gene lookup returns CDR1 MNHEY and CDR2 SVGAGI. CDR3 sequence (DNA): TGTGCCAGCAGTTACGGCGAGCGCCTGGAGCAGTACTTC. This codes for CASSYGERLEQYF.

The rearrangement joins TRBV30 to TRBJ2-7, with 12 bases matching TRBD1. Germline loops: CDR1 GTSNPN, CDR2 SVGIG (reference sequence). The V and J ends lost 0 bases and 3 bases, in that order; junction bases with no gene match: 9. The length of the CDR3 is 17 residues. The CDR3 region has the DNA TGTGCCTGGAGTGTTCCGGGACAGGGGGCCAAGGACTACGAGCAGTACTTC. This gives the protein CAWSVPGQGAKDYEQYF.